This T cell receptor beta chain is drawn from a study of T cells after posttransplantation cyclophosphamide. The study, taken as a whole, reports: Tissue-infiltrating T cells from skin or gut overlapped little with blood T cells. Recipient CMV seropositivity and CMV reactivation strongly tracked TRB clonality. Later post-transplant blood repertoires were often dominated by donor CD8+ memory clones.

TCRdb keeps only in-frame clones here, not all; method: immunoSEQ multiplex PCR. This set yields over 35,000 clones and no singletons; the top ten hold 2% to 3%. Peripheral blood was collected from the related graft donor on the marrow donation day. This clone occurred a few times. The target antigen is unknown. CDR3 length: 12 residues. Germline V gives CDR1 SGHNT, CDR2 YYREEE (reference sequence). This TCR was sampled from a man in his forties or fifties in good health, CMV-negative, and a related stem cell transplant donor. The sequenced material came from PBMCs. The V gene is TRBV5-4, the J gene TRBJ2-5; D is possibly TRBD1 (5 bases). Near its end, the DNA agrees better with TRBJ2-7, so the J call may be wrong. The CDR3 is CASSFRVTEQYF. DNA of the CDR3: TGTGCCAGCAGCTTCAGGGTAACCGAGCAGTACTTC.